This TCR beta chain is from a study of T cell repertoires in cytomegalovirus infection. In the study overall: Indications of both CMV infection and matching HLA type were provided by public TCR beta signatures.

The germline V gene has CDR1 KGHDR and CDR2 SFDVKD. V lost 4 bases and J lost 5; bases outside the gene matches: 3. The CDR3 has 16 amino acids. Regarding the study as a whole: HLA-C-restricted, CMV-specific TCR beta clonotypes were dominant ex vivo.

This clonotype was seen only a few times. Its antigen is unknown. TCRdb reprocessed the reads with MiXCR, giving one entry per CDR3 protein. The sample contains around 740,000 distinct CDR3 sequences, 35% of which appear only once. The gene calls are TRBV24-1 and TRBJ2-1; 14 nucleotides agree with TRBD2. This TCR came from a human donor in good health (CMV status not recorded). Some clones in this sample may be carry-over from other donors' samples. The sequencing input was PBMCs. DNA of the CDR3: TGTGCCACCAGTGACCCGGGACTAGCGGGAGACAATGAGCAGTTCTTC. Protein sequence: CATSDPGLAGDNEQFF.